This entry is about one T cell receptor (beta chain). The target antigen is unknown. The sample originates from a study of shared clonotypes between healthy human individuals. Study conclusions and caveats: Few donors limited the genetic and exposure-history diversity represented.

V lost 5 bases, J lost 6 bases, and 9 bases lay in between. Germline loops: CDR1 MNHEY, CDR2 SMNVEV (reference sequence). The CDR3 loop spans 12 amino acids. Positively selected for CCR7, the CD45RO-negative cells used as naive CD8 cells excluded terminally differentiated effector memory CD45RA+ cells. The assay used deep level. Per the original methods: From ImmunoSEQ came sequences covering only the junction and carrying no quality scores, so filtering differed. Sequencing was performed with immunoSEQ multiplex PCR; in TCRdb, only in-frame clones are kept and a portion is missing. The D gene and trimming were derived from the DNA, and the V and J assignments and clone size from that table. The sample gives fewer than 1 million clones, approximately 96% of which show up once; about 0.25% is in the top ten.

The clonotype originates from a man aged 25-45 years in good health. This sequence joins TRBV27 and TRBJ2-3; D is uncertain. Sequenced sample: naive CD8+ T cells sorted from blood. This CDR3 is CASSRLRDTQYF. The CDR3 nucleotides read TGTGCCAGCAGTCGACTGAGGGATACGCAGTATTTT.